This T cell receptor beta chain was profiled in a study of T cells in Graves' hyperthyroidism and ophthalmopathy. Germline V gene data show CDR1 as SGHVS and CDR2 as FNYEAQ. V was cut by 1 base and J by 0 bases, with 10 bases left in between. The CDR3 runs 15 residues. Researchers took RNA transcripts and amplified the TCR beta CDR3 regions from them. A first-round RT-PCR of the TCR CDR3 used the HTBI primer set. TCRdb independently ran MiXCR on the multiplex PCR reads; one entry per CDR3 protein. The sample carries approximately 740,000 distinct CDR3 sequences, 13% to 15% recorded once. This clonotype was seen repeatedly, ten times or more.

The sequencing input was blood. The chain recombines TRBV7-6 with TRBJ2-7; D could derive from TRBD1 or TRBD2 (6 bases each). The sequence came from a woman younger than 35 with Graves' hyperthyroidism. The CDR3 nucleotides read TGTGCCAGCAGCTTAGGCACGGGGGCCTCCTACGAGCAGTACTTC. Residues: CASSLGTGASYEQYF.